This T cell receptor beta chain appears in the sequencing data of a study of blood T cell repertoires in COVID-19. The protocol was immunoSEQ multiplex PCR, while the TCRdb copy is restricted to in-frame clones and leaves out a portion. The sample carries roughly 70,000 clones, roughly 80% recorded once. The TCR comes from a man in his sixties with acute or convalescent COVID-19. The sample consisted of peripheral blood.

CDR3 bases: TGTGCCAGCACGCTAAATCCCGGGGATGAAAAACTGTTTTTT. It yields the protein CASTLNPGDEKLFF. The chain is built from TRBV6-5 and TRBJ1-4; the D is unclear. The CDR3 spans 14 residues. From germline, CDR1 is MNHEY and CDR2 SVGAGI. V was clipped by 7 bases and J by 6 bases, with 15 bases between them.